This T cell receptor beta chain comes out of a study of post-analysis software for immune sequencing data. The wider study: Disease trajectories encompassed relapsing-remitting, secondary progressive and progressive-relapsing multiple sclerosis. Study-wide findings and caveats: Among multiple sclerosis patients, normalized Chao1 diversity was significantly below that of controls. Among five TRBV segments more frequent in patients than controls were TRBV5-6, TRBV5-1 and TRBV20-1. Pronounced co-clustering by F measure was evident among identically batched samples.

CDR1 and CDR2 (germline): LGHDT, YNNKEL (reference sequence). This CDR3 has 15 amino acids. V lost 1 base and J 6 bases, leaving 16 bases between the germline ends. A note on this clonotype: Its antigen is currently unknown.

The TCR beta cDNA libraries carried unique molecular identifiers. TCRdb re-called the PCR reads with MiXCR, one entry per CDR3 protein. The sample holds 350,000 to 500,000 distinct CDR3 sequences, approximately 38% seen once. The sequence was collected from a girl aged 2-10 years with multiple sclerosis. The sequenced sample was blood. The chain recombines TRBV3-1 with TRBJ2-7; a possible D gene is TRBD1 (6 bases). CDR3 DNA sequence: TGTGCCAGCAGCCAAGGATTCGTTCGAGGGGGCGAGCAGTACTTC. Its protein is CASSQGFVRGGEQYF.